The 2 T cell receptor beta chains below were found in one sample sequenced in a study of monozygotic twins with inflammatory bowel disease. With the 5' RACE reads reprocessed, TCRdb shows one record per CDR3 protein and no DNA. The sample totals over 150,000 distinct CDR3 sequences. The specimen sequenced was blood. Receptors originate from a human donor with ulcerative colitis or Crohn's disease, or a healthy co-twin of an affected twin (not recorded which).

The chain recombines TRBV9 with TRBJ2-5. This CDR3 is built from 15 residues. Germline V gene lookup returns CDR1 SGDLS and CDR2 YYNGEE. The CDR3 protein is CASSVASGEQETQYF.

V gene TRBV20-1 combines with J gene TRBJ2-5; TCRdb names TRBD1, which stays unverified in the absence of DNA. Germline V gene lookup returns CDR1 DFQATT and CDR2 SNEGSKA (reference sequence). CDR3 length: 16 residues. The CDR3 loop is CSARWTTGGFLETQYF.